These 24 T cell receptor beta chains share one sample of origin, sequenced in a study of cytomegalovirus exposure and HLA in healthy donors. The PCR was carried out with 60 Vbeta primers and 13 Jbeta primers. Measured with immunoSEQ multiplex PCR; TCRdb has only the in-frame clones, and not every one. The profile covers 150,000 to 200,000 clones, with approximately 84% appearing a single time and about 0.25% taken by the ten largest. Source material: PBMCs. The receptors stem from a boy under 18 in good health and CMV-seronegative.

The chain carries TRBV19 and TRBJ2-1, with D maybe TRBD2 (5 bases). Trimming cost V 3 bases and J 15 bases, with 21 bases left between them. Germline CDR1 is LNHDA and CDR2 is SQIVND (reference sequence). The CDR3 is 14 residues long. The CDR3 sequence: CASSIPGEARVRFF. Written as DNA, the CDR3 is TGTGCCAGTAGTATCCCCGGGGAAGCCCGAGTTAGGTTCTTC.

The V gene is TRBV9, the J gene TRBJ1-2; 7 nucleotides agree with TRBD1. The germline V gene encodes CDR1 SGDLS and CDR2 YYNGEE. V lost 2 bases and J lost 0; bases outside the gene matches: 7. The CDR3 spans 16 residues. The DNA of the CDR3 is TGTGCCAGCAGCGTCCAGACAGGGCCCGCTAACTATGGCTACACCTTC. This codes for CASSVQTGPANYGYTF.

This sequence joins TRBV2 and TRBJ2-5, with D perhaps TRBD2 (5 bases). CDR3 size: 12 residues. Trimming shortened V by 8 bases and J by 5 bases, and 12 bases separated the two germline ends. From germline, CDR1 is SNHLY and CDR2 FYNNEI. The CDR3 region is CASGPRRETQYF. The CDR3 DNA reads TGTGCCAGCGGCCCTAGGAGGGAGACCCAGTACTTC.

V and J are TRBV4-1 and TRBJ1-2; 9 bases map to TRBD1. This CDR3 spans 16 amino acids. CDR1 is MGHRA, CDR2 YSYEKL, per germline. The junction had 6 bases not matched to a gene; V was cut back by 2 bases and J by 2 bases. CDR3 bases: TGCGCCAGCAGCCAAATCGACAGGGGGAAGAACTATGGCTACACCTTC. Amino acid sequence: CASSQIDRGKNYGYTF.

The CDR3 region is CASSVGGSGVEQYF. The CDR3, as DNA: TGTGCCAGCAGCGTAGGGGGATCGGGGGTCGAGCAGTACTTC. The chain recombines TRBV9 with TRBJ2-7; a weak D match, TRBD2 (6 bases). The CDR3 contains 14 residues. The V gene lost 0 bases and the J gene lost 6 bases, with 13 bases spanning the gap. CDR1 and CDR2 (germline): SGDLS, YYNGEE.

This rearrangement joins TRBV6-1 to TRBJ2-7, with D tentatively TRBD2 (6 bases). Germline assignment: CDR1 MNHNS and CDR2 SASEGT. The CDR3 totals 15 residues. V dropped 5 bases and J dropped 2 bases, with 16 bases sitting between them. This CDR3 is CASSLGDWETYEQYF. The DNA for the CDR3 is TGTGCCAGCAGTTTGGGGGACTGGGAGACCTACGAGCAGTACTTC.

The genes are TRBV30 and TRBJ1-1; the match to TRBD1 covers 7 bases. V was clipped by 2 bases and J by 4 bases; unmatched bases: 7. Per the germline V gene, CDR1 is GTSNPN and CDR2 is SVGIG (reference sequence). The CDR3 covers 14 residues. The CDR3 loop is CAWSKTGMGTEAFF. CDR3 nucleotides: TGTGCCTGGAGTAAGACAGGGATGGGCACTGAAGCTTTCTTT.

The chain recombines TRBV5-4 with TRBJ2-7; D is possibly TRBD1 (6 bases). Germline loops: CDR1 SGHNT, CDR2 YYREEE (reference sequence). V dropped 2 bases and J dropped 5 bases, with 17 bases sitting between them. The CDR3 is 15 amino acids. CDR3 nucleotides: TGTGCCAGCAGCTTACATCTACAGGGTAGCAACGAGCAGTACTTC. Amino acids: CASSLHLQGSNEQYF.

V is TRBV7-2 and J is TRBJ2-3; no clear D. The CDR3 has 13 residues. Germline CDR1 and CDR2: SGHTA and FQGNSA. The V and J ends lost 1 base and 5 bases respectively, with 7 bases between them. CDR3: CASSLVKRDTQYF. The DNA for the CDR3 is TGTGCCAGCAGCTTAGTAAAGAGAGATACGCAGTATTTT.

This chain connects TRBV6-1 to TRBJ1-4; D is undetermined. The CDR3 extends over 12 amino acids. Trimming took 6 bases from V and 10 from J, leaving 12 bases between them. Per the germline V gene, CDR1 is MNHNS and CDR2 is SASEGT. The CDR3 DNA is TGTGCCAGCAGGGAGCTCGTAGGAAAACTGTTTTTT. It is translated as CASRELVGKLFF.

The chain couples TRBV19 to TRBJ2-3; 12 positions match TRBD2. Per the germline V gene, CDR1 is LNHDA and CDR2 is SQIVND (reference sequence). With 2 bases clipped from V and 2 bases from J, the junction kept 8 bases outside the gene matches. The CDR3 runs to 18 residues. CDR3 nucleotide sequence: TGTGCCAGTAGTATACCAGGACTAGCGGGAACCACCACAGATACGCAGTATTTT. The encoded protein is CASSIPGLAGTTTDTQYF.

The chain employs TRBV10-3 and TRBJ1-2, with unresolved D. The CDR3 is made up of 15 amino acids. The germline CDR1 and CDR2 sequences are ENHRY and SYGVKD. V lost 0 bases, J lost 2 bases, and 10 bases lay in between. DNA of the CDR3: TGTGCCATCAGTGAGTCGACTCCGGGGAACTATGGCTACACCTTC. It is translated as CAISESTPGNYGYTF.

This clone was picked up one time. Germline is not matched at one junction end, which may reflect a read error. The rearrangement uses TRBV6-5 and TRBJ1-1; weak D call: TRBD1 (5 bases). The CDR3 is made up of 13 amino acids. The germline gives CDR1 MNHEY, CDR2 SVGAGI. CDR3 loop: CASSYPGNTAAFF. CDR3 DNA sequence: TGTGCCAGCAGTTACCCAGGGAACACTGCAGCTTTCTTT.

The chain combines TRBV27 with TRBJ1-4; D unresolved. V lost 6 bases, J lost 1 base, and 21 bases lay in between. Germline V CDR1 and CDR2: MNHEY, SMNVEV (reference sequence). CDR3 size: 18 residues. CDR3 sequence: CASRHMVVGKGTNEKLFF. DNA of the CDR3: TGTGCCAGCAGACATATGGTTGTCGGGAAAGGAACTAATGAAAAACTGTTTTTT. Based on the CDR3 plus reference TRBV27 and TRBJ1-4, the full variable domain is EAQVTQNPRYLITVTGKKLTVTCSQNMNHEYMSWYRQDPGLGLRQIYYSMNVEVTDKGDVPEGYKVSRKEKRNFPLILESPSPNQTSLYFCASRHMVVGKGTNEKLFFGSGTQLSVL.

The chain links TRBV10-3 to TRBJ1-5, with D possibly TRBD1 on 6 matching bases. The V gene lost 2 bases and the J gene lost 7 bases, with 12 bases spanning the gap. The germline V gene encodes CDR1 ENHRY and CDR2 SYGVKD. The CDR3 extends over 14 amino acids. CDR3 residues: CAISEKTGGQPQHF. The CDR3 DNA reads as TGTGCCATCAGTGAGAAGACAGGTGGACAGCCCCAGCATTTT.

The rearrangement joins TRBV7-6 to TRBJ2-2; TRBD1 matches at 9 bases. This CDR3 contains 16 residues. Germline-derived CDR1 and CDR2 are SGHVS and FNYEAQ. The V segment lost 1 base and the J segment 6 bases; nucleotides outside the gene matches: 6. CDR3 in DNA: TGTGCCAGCAGCTTAGAACACAGGGGGCTGGCCGGGGAGCTGTTTTTT. Translated: CASSLEHRGLAGELFF.

The chain couples TRBV5-1 to TRBJ1-1; 7 bases map to TRBD1. The germline CDR1 and CDR2 sequences are SGHRS and YFSETQ. V lost 4 bases to trimming and J lost 0 bases; unmatched junction nucleotides: 3. The CDR3 has 14 amino acids. Here the CDR3 DNA reads TGCGCCAGCAGCGCCGGGACAGTGAACACTGAAGCTTTCTTT. Translation: CASSAGTVNTEAFF.

This chain uses TRBV4-1 with TRBJ2-7; 7 bases fit TRBD2. In germline, CDR1 is MGHRA, CDR2 YSYEKL. The CDR3 length is 13 residues. V lost 1 base, J lost 5 bases, and 2 bases stayed unmatched. The CDR3 DNA reads as TGCGCCAGCAGCCAAGTTGCGGGGGACGAGCAGTACTTC. It is translated as CASSQVAGDEQYF.

The chain carries TRBV9 and TRBJ2-1, with 11 bases lining up with TRBD2. Trimming took 6 bases from V and 4 from J; bases not matched to a gene: 9. CDR1 is SGDLS, CDR2 YYNGEE, per germline. This CDR3 contains 16 residues. The CDR3, as DNA: TGTGCCAGCACCCCGATGACTAGCGGGACTTACAATGAGCAGTTCTTC. This codes for CASTPMTSGTYNEQFF.

This chain joins TRBV9 and TRBJ2-1; 7 bases are a match to TRBD2. V shed 4 bases and J 2 bases; nucleotides not matched to a gene: 3. The CDR3 is made up of 14 amino acids. In germline, CDR1 is SGDLS, CDR2 YYNGEE. CDR3 DNA sequence: TGTGCCAGCAGCTTAGGGACTACCTACAATGAGCAGTTCTTC. Encoded protein: CASSLGTTYNEQFF.

This rearrangement joins TRBV14 to TRBJ1-2; 9 bases line up with TRBD1. Trimming at V came to 5 bases and at J to 3 bases, leaving 7 bases not matched to a gene. The CDR3 runs to 15 residues. Germline V lookup: CDR1 SGHDN, CDR2 FVKESK. The CDR3 DNA sequence: TGTGCCAGCAGCGCCGGGACAGGGATCGACTATGGCTACACCTTC. Translation gives CASSAGTGIDYGYTF.

The chain combines TRBV19 with TRBJ1-4, with D possibly TRBD1 on 5 matching bases. V dropped 5 bases and J dropped 9 bases, with 13 bases sitting between them. The CDR3 extends over 13 amino acids. Germline CDR1 LNHDA, CDR2 SQIVND (reference sequence). CDR3 sequence: CASSGDSVQKLFF. The CDR3 DNA reads as TGTGCCAGTAGTGGGGACTCCGTACAAAAACTGTTTTTT.

The chain joins TRBV4-1 to TRBJ1-2; unclear D gene. CDR1 and CDR2 from the germline V gene are MGHRA and YSYEKL. The CDR3 runs 17 residues. The germline V and J ends were trimmed by 1 base and 4 bases, with 19 bases remaining between them. CDR3: CASSQGPPGITSYGYTF. In DNA form, the CDR3 reads TGCGCCAGCAGCCAAGGGCCCCCCGGGATTACGAGCTATGGCTACACCTTC.

The chain employs TRBV13 and TRBJ2-7, with 7 bases fitting TRBD2. V lost 3 bases to trimming and J lost 6 bases; unmatched junction nucleotides: 11. Germline V gene data show CDR1 as PRHDT and CDR2 as FYEKMQ (reference sequence). The CDR3 loop spans 15 amino acids. The CDR3 DNA follows: TGTGCCAGCAGCTTTGAGGGGAGGGGTGAGTTCGAGCAGTACTTC. Its translation: CASSFEGRGEFEQYF.